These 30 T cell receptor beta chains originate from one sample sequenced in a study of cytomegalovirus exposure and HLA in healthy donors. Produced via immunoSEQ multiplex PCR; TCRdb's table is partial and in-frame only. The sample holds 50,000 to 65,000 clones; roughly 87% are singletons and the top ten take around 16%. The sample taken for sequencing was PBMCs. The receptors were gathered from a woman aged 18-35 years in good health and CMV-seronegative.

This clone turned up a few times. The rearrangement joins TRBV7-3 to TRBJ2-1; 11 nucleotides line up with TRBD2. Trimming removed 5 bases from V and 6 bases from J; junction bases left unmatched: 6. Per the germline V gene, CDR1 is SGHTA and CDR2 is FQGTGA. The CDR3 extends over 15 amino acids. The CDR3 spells CASSEGLAARNEQFF. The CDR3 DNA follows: TGTGCCAGCAGCGAGGGACTAGCGGCCCGCAATGAGCAGTTCTTC. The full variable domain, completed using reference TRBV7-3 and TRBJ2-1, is GAGVSQTPSNKVTEKGKYVELRCDPISGHTALYWYRQSLGQGPEFLIYFQGTGAADDSGLPNDRFFAVRPEGSVSTLKIQRTERGDSAVYLCASSEGLAARNEQFFGPGTRLTVL.

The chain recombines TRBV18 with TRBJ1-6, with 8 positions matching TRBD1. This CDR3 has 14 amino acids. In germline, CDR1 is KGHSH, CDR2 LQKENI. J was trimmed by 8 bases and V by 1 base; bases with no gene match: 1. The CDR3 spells CASSPQDRDSPLHF. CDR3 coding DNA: TGTGCCAGCTCACCACAGGACAGGGATTCACCCCTCCACTTT.

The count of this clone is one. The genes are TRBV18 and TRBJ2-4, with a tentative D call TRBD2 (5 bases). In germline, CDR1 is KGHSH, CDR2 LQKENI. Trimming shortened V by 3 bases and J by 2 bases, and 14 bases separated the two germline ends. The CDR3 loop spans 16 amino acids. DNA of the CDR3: TGTGCCAGCTCACCGGATGAGGGAGCGTCCAAAAACATTCAGTACTTC. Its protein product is CASSPDEGASKNIQYF.

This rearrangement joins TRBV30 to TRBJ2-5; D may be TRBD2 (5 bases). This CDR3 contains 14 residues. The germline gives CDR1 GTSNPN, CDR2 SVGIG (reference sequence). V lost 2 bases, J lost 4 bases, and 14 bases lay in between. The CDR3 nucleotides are TGTGCCTGGAGTCCACAAGGAGGATTAGAGACCCAGTACTTC. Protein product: CAWSPQGGLETQYF.

Here the CDR3 DNA reads TGTGCCAGCAGCTTAATAGGGAACAGGGCTTCTCAGCCCCAGCATTTT. Protein sequence: CASSLIGNRASQPQHF. The V and J genes are TRBV7-3 and TRBJ1-5; tentatively, D is TRBD1 (6 bases). The CDR3 extends over 16 amino acids. V lost 1 base and J lost 6, with 16 bases in between. Germline V gene lookup returns CDR1 SGHTA and CDR2 FQGTGA.

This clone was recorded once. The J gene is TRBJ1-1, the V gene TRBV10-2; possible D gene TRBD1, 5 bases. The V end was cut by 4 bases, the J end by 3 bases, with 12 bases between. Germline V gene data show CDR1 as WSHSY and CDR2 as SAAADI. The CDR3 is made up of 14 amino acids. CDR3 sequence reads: CASSVNRRDTEAFF. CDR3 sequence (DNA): TGCGCCAGCAGTGTAAACAGGCGAGACACTGAAGCTTTCTTT.

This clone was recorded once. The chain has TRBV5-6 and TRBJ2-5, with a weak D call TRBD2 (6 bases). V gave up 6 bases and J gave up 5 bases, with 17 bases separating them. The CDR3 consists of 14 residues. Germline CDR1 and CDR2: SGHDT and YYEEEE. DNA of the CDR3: TGTGCCAGCACCTCGGCGGTAGGGAGGGAGACCCAGTACTTC. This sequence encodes CASTSAVGRETQYF.

The CDR3 is CAICPSREDEQFF. In nucleotides, the CDR3 is TGTGCCATCTGCCCAAGCAGGGAAGATGAGCAGTTCTTC. V and J are TRBV10-3 and TRBJ2-1; weak D call: TRBD1 (5 bases). Germline CDR1 ENHRY, CDR2 SYGVKD. CDR3 size: 13 residues. Trimming took 8 bases from V and 8 from J, leaving 16 bases between them.

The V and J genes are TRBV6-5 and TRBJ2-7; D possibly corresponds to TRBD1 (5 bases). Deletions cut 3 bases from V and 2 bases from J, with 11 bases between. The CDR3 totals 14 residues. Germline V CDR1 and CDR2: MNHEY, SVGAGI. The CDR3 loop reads CASSYRDRAYEQYF. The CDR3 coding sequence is TGTGCCAGCAGTTATCGAGACAGAGCCTACGAGCAGTACTTC.

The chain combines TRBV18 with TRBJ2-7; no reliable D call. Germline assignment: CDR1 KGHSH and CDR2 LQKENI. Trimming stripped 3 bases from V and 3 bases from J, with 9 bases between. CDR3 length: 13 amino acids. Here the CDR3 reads CASSPLHYYEQYF. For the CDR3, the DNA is TGTGCCAGCTCACCCTTACACTACTACGAGCAGTACTTC.

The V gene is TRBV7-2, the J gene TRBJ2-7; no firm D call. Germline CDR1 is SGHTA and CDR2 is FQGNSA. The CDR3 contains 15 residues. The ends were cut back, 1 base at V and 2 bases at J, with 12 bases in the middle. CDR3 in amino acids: CASSLGAVRTYEQYF. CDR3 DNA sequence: TGTGCCAGCAGCTTAGGGGCAGTCAGGACCTACGAGCAGTACTTC.

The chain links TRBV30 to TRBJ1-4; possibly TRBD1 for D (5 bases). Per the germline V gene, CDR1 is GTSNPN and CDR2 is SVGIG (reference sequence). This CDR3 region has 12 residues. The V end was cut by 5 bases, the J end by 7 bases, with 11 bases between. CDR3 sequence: CAWGGDGEKLFF. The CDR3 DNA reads TGTGCCTGGGGAGGGGACGGTGAAAAACTGTTTTTT.

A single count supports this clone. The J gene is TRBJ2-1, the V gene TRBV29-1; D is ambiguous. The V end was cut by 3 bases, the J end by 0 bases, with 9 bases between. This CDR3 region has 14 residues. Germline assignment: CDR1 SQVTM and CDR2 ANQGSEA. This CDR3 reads CSVDLRNSYNEQFF. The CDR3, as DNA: TGCAGCGTTGATTTGAGGAACTCCTACAATGAGCAGTTCTTC.

CDR3: CASSPGLANSDTQYF. The CDR3 region has the DNA TGCGCCAGCAGCCCCGGACTAGCGAACTCAGATACGCAGTATTTT. V gene TRBV5-1 combines with J gene TRBJ2-3; 9 nucleotides match TRBD2. The CDR3 consists of 15 residues. In germline, CDR1 is SGHRS, CDR2 YFSETQ. The V and J ends lost 4 bases and 4 bases, in that order; junction bases with no gene match: 7.

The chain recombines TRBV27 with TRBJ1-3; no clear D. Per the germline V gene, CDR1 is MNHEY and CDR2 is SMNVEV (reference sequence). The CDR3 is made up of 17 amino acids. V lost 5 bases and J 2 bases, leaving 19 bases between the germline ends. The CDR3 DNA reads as TGTGCCAGCAGTACCCCCCGGCAGCGATCAACTGGAAACACCATATATTTT. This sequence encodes CASSTPRQRSTGNTIYF.

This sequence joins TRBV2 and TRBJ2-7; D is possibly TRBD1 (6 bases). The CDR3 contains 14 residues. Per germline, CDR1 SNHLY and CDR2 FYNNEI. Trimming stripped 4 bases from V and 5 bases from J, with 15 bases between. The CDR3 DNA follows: TGTGCCAGCAGTGGCCAGGGGAGAGGCGACGAGCAGTACTTC. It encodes CASSGQGRGDEQYF.

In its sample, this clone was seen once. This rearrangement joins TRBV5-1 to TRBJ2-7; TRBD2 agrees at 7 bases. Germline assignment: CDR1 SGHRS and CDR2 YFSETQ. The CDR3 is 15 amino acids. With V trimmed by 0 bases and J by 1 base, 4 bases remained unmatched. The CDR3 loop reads CASSLGPAGSYEQYF. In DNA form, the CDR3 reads TGCGCCAGCAGCTTGGGACCAGCGGGGTCCTACGAGCAGTACTTC.

The CDR3 nucleotides are TGTGCCAGCTCACGGGGACAGGGAACAGATACGCAGTATTTT. As protein: CASSRGQGTDTQYF. The rearrangement joins TRBV18 to TRBJ2-3, with 9 nucleotides matching TRBD1. CDR3 length: 14 residues. J lost 3 bases, V lost 4 bases, and 2 bases had no gene match. Looked up from germline, CDR1 is KGHSH and CDR2 is LQKENI.

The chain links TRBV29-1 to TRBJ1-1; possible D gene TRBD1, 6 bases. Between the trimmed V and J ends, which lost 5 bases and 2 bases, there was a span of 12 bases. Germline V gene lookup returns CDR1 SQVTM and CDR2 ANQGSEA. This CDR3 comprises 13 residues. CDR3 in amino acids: CSVSRGLNTEAFF. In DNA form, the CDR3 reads TGCAGCGTTTCGAGGGGGTTAAACACTGAAGCTTTCTTT.

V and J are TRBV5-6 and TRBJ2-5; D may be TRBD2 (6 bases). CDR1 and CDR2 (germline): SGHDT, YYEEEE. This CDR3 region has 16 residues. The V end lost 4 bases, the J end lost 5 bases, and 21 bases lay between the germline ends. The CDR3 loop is CASSRLAAGRYETQYF. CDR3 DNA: TGTGCCAGCAGCCGCCTCGCGGCAGGGAGGTACGAGACCCAGTACTTC.

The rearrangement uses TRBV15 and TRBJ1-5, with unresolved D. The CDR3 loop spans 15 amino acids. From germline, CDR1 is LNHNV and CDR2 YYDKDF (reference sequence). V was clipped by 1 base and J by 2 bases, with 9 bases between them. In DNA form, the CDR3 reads TGTGCCACCAGCAGAGCCGTGGCAGGCAATCAGCCCCAGCATTTT. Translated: CATSRAVAGNQPQHF.

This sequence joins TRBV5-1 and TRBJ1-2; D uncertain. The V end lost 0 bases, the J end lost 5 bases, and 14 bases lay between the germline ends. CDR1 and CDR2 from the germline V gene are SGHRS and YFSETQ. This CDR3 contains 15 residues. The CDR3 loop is CASSLARAEEYGYTF. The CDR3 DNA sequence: TGCGCCAGCAGCTTGGCCCGGGCGGAGGAATATGGCTACACCTTC.

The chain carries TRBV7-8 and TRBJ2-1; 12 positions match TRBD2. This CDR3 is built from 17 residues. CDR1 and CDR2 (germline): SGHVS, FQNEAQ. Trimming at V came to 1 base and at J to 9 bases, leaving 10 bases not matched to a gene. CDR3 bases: TGTGCCAGCAGCTTAGGCCCCTCTAGCGGGGGGGCCGGTGAGCAGTTCTTC. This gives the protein CASSLGPSSGGAGEQFF.

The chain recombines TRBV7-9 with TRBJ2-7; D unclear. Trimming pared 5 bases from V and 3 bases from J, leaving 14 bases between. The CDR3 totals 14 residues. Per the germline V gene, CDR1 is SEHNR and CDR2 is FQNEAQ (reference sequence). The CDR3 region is CASSPTAVGYEQYF. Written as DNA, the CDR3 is TGTGCCAGCAGCCCGACGGCGGTGGGCTACGAGCAGTACTTC.

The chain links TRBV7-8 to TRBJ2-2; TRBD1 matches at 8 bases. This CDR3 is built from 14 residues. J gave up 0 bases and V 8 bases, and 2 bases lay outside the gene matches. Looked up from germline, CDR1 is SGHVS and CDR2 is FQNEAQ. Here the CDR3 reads CASRDRTNTGELFF. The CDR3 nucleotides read TGTGCCAGCCGGGACAGGACGAACACCGGGGAGCTGTTTTTT. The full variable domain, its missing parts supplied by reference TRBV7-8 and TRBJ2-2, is GAGVSQSPRYKVAKRGQDVALRCDPISGHVSLFWYQQALGQGPEFLTYFQNEAQLDKSGLPSDRFFAERPEGSVSTLKIQRTQQEDSAVYLCASRDRTNTGELFFGEGSRLTVL.

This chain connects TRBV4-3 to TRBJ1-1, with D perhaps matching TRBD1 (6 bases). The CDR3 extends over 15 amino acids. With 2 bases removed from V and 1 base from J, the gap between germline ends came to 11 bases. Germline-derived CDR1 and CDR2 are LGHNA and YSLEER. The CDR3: CASSQWSRGNTEAFF. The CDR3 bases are TGCGCCAGCAGCCAATGGAGCAGGGGGAACACTGAAGCTTTCTTT.

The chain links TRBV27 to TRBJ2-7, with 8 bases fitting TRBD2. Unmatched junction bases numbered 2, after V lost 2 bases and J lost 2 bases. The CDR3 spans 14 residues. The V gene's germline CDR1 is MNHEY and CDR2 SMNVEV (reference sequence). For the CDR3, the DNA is TGTGCCAGCAGTTTAGCGGGAGGTACCTACGAGCAGTACTTC. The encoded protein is CASSLAGGTYEQYF.

CDR3 region: CASSFYRGTEAFF. The CDR3 DNA is TGTGCCAGCAGCTTCTACAGGGGTACTGAAGCTTTCTTT. The V call is TRBV7-9, the J call TRBJ1-1; 7 nucleotides align to TRBD1. The germline CDR1 and CDR2 sequences are SEHNR and FQNEAQ (reference sequence). There are 13 residues in the CDR3. The V gene end was trimmed by 3 bases and the J gene end by 5 bases; junction bases not matched to a gene: 3. The full variable domain, rest sourced from reference TRBV7-9 and TRBJ1-1, is DTGVSQNPRHKITKRGQNVTFRCDPISEHNRLYWYRQTLGQGPEFLTYFQNEAQLEKSRLLSDRFSAERPKGSFSTLEIQRTEQGDSAMYLCASSFYRGTEAFFGQGTRLTVV.

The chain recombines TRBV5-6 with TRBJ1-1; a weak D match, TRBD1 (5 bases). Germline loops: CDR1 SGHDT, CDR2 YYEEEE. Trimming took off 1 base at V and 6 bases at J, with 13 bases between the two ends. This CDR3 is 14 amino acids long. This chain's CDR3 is CASSLIQGIPEAFF. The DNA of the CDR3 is TGTGCCAGCAGCTTGATCCAGGGTATCCCTGAAGCTTTCTTT.

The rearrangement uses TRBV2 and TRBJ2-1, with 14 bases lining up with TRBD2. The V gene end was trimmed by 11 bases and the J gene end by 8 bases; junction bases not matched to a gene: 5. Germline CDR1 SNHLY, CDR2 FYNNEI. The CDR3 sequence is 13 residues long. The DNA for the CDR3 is TGTGCCCTTAGACTAGCGGGAGGGCATGAGCAGTTCTTC. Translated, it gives CALRLAGGHEQFF.